This T cell receptor beta chain stems from a study of T-cell reconstitution after alpha-beta-depleted transplantation in children. The TCRbeta library incorporated unique molecular identifiers. TCRdb re-derived calls from the PCR reads in MiXCR, one entry per CDR3 protein. The sample carries fewer than 550,000 distinct CDR3 sequences, around 15% recorded once. Notes on the study in general: Surviving recipient T cells and thymic progenitors underlay high day-60 TCRbeta diversity in some patients.

This clonotype was picked up many times. What it binds is not known. Source: PBMCs, mostly from graft donor cells, taken 360 days after TCRalphabeta/CD19-depleted stem cell transplant. The TCR originated in a boy younger than two who had a stem cell transplant for Wiskott-Aldrich syndrome, so the T cells may come from the graft donor.

The CDR3 DNA follows: TGTGCCAGCAGTCCCCGGGGGATAGCCAAAAACATTCAGTACTTC. This sequence encodes CASSPRGIAKNIQYF. The chain recombines TRBV6-1 with TRBJ2-4; possible D gene TRBD2, 6 bases. The CDR3 extends over 15 amino acids. Germline CDR1 MNHNS, CDR2 SASEGT. Trimming shortened V by 5 bases and J by 0 bases, and 11 bases separated the two germline ends.